This T cell receptor beta chain was found in a study of blood T cell repertoires in COVID-19. CDR3 length equals 18 residues. The V and J ends lost 3 bases and 4 bases, in that order; junction bases with no gene match: 15. CDR1 SNHLY and CDR2 FYNNEI come from the germline V gene. This clone was counted once. Seattle-derived patients entered the study during active infection and were followed longitudinally. Method: immunoSEQ multiplex PCR; TCRdb's copy keeps in-frame clones and lacks some. The repertoire includes roughly 100,000 clones, roughly 90% of them detected once, and roughly 5.6% sits in the top ten.

The source material was peripheral blood. The clonotype was recovered from a woman in her fifties or sixties with COVID-19, enrolled during active disease. The J gene is TRBJ2-3, the V gene TRBV2, with 8 nucleotides matching TRBD2. CDR3 protein: CASSDPGGGRGDPDTQYF. The CDR3, as DNA: TGTGCCAGCAGTGACCCCGGGGGGGGCCGCGGGGACCCAGATACGCAGTATTTT.